One and the same sample provided the 20 T cell receptor beta chains below, sequenced in a study of response to subunit inactivated influenza vaccine. TCRdb fed the RT-PCR reads into MiXCR, producing one record per CDR3 protein. Of about 610,000 distinct CDR3 sequences listed, 11% to 15% are singletons. Here the sequenced sample was PBMCs from blood, taken less than 13 days after vaccination. All receptors come from a man in his fifties or sixties who received an inactivated influenza vaccine.

Many counts were recorded for this clonotype. The V call is TRBV15, the J call TRBJ2-3; TRBD2 is a possible D gene (5 bases). The CDR3 length is 16 residues. Trimming cost V 0 bases and J 0 bases, with 10 bases left between them. Germline V gives CDR1 LNHNV, CDR2 YYDKDF (reference sequence). This CDR3 is CATSRDPGKSTDTQYF. The CDR3 DNA reads as TGTGCCACCAGCAGAGACCCCGGGAAGAGCACAGATACGCAGTATTTT.

This clonotype was seen a few times. The CDR3 DNA reads as TGCAGTGCTAGGGGGGTAAGGACTGAAGCTTTCTTT. Translation gives CSARGVRTEAFF. V is TRBV20-1 and J is TRBJ1-1, with D perhaps matching TRBD1 (5 bases). The CDR3 length is 12 residues. CDR1 is DFQATT and CDR2 is SNEGSKA in the germline V gene (reference sequence). V lost 3 bases to trimming and J lost 5 bases, with 10 bases between them.

This clonotype showed up just a few times. This sequence joins TRBV7-9 and TRBJ1-2; no definite D call. This CDR3 is 13 amino acids long. The ends were cut back, 3 bases at V and 8 bases at J, with 13 bases in the middle. Germline-derived CDR1 and CDR2 are SEHNR and FQNEAQ (reference sequence). The CDR3 loop reads CASSLGSSGGYTF. The CDR3 DNA is TGTGCCAGCAGCTTGGGATCCTCGGGGGGCTACACCTTC.

The rearrangement joins TRBV11-2 to TRBJ2-6; D is undetermined. V was clipped by 2 bases and J by 0 bases, with 5 bases between them. The CDR3 length is 15 residues. Germline V gene lookup returns CDR1 SGHAT and CDR2 FQNNGV. This chain's CDR3 is CASSLMYSGANVLTF. The DNA for the CDR3 is TGTGCCAGCAGCTTAATGTACTCTGGGGCCAACGTCCTGACTTTC.

The genes are TRBV25-1 and TRBJ2-3, with TRBD2 matching 13 bases. From germline, CDR1 is MGHDK and CDR2 SYGVNS. CDR3 size: 15 residues. The V segment lost 5 bases and the J segment 6 bases; nucleotides outside the gene matches: 5. Here the CDR3 DNA reads TGTGCCAGCAGTCCCCAACTAGCGGGGGGGGATACGCAGTATTTT. As protein: CASSPQLAGGDTQYF.

The chain is built from TRBV7-9 and TRBJ1-1, with a tentative D call TRBD1 (5 bases). Germline values: CDR1 SEHNR, CDR2 FQNEAQ (reference sequence). Trimming shortened V by 1 base and J by 6 bases, and 21 bases separated the two germline ends. This CDR3 spans 17 amino acids. The CDR3 sequence is CASSLGGGVRVKPEAFF. CDR3 nucleotide sequence: TGTGCCAGCAGCTTAGGGGGAGGGGTCAGGGTCAAGCCTGAAGCTTTCTTT.

This clonotype was found many times. The rearrangement links TRBV5-1 to TRBJ2-1; 12 nucleotides agree with TRBD2. The CDR3 is 15 amino acids. Germline CDR1 SGHRS, CDR2 YFSETQ. With 1 base clipped from V and 6 bases from J, the junction kept 2 bases outside the gene matches. CDR3 protein: CASSLLAGGPNEQFF. In DNA, the CDR3 is TGCGCCAGCAGCTTGCTAGCGGGGGGGCCCAATGAGCAGTTCTTC.

This chain uses TRBV5-1 with TRBJ1-4; no reliable D call. CDR1 SGHRS and CDR2 YFSETQ come from the germline V gene. The ends were cut back, 0 bases at V and 3 bases at J, with 24 bases in the middle. The CDR3 loop spans 20 amino acids. The CDR3 region is CASSLAVGQALGGPNEKLFF. Here the CDR3 DNA reads TGCGCCAGCAGCTTGGCCGTAGGGCAGGCATTGGGCGGGCCTAATGAAAAACTGTTTTTT.

The chain is built from TRBV30 and TRBJ2-7, with a possible D match to TRBD2 (6 bases). With 0 bases removed from V and 2 bases from J, the gap between germline ends came to 17 bases. The CDR3 length is 16 residues. The V gene's germline CDR1 is GTSNPN and CDR2 SVGIG (reference sequence). The CDR3 DNA is TGTGCCTGGAGTGTACCGGGGGATAGGAGAACCTACGAGCAGTACTTC. Encoded protein: CAWSVPGDRRTYEQYF.

This clonotype occurred a few times. This chain connects TRBV6-1 to TRBJ2-1; TRBD1 aligns across 10 bases. The V and J ends lost 7 bases and 5 bases, in that order; junction bases with no gene match: 2. CDR1 is MNHNS and CDR2 is SASEGT in the germline V gene. The CDR3 is 13 residues long. In nucleotides, the CDR3 is TGTGCCAGCATCGGACAGGGGGACAATGAGCAGTTCTTC. This sequence encodes CASIGQGDNEQFF.

This clonotype has only a few counts. The chain links TRBV2 to TRBJ2-4; no clear D. Between the trimmed V and J ends, which lost 6 bases and 1 base, there was a span of 7 bases. The V gene's germline CDR1 is SNHLY and CDR2 FYNNEI. The CDR3 consists of 13 residues. The CDR3 nucleotides are TGTGCCAGCAGCGGTGCCGCCAAAAACATTCAGTACTTC. Residues: CASSGAAKNIQYF.

Comment on this clonotype: One end of the junction fails to match germline, which may point to a read error. The chain is built from TRBV29-1 and TRBJ2-3, with 11 positions matching TRBD2. The germline gives CDR1 SQVTM, CDR2 ANQGSEA. The CDR3 covers 14 residues. DNA for the CDR3: TGCAGCGGTGCACTAGCGGGGGCCACAGGTACGCAGTATTTT. Protein: CSGALAGATGTQYF.

J is TRBJ1-3 and V is TRBV6-5; D is perhaps TRBD1 (6 bases). This CDR3 contains 17 residues. Trimming left V 0 bases short and J 2 bases short, with 14 bases between. Germline assignment: CDR1 MNHEY and CDR2 SVGAGI. The CDR3 protein is CASSYSIQGLAGNTIYF. CDR3 nucleotides: TGTGCCAGCAGTTACTCGATTCAGGGGTTAGCTGGAAACACCATATATTTT.

The chain employs TRBV27 and TRBJ2-7, with a tentative D call TRBD2 (5 bases). V was cut by 4 bases and J by 1 base, with 17 bases left in between. Germline V gene sequence: CDR1 MNHEY, CDR2 SMNVEV (reference sequence). This CDR3 spans 16 amino acids. The CDR3 bases are TGTGCCAGCAGTTCCCTTAAACTAGGGTCGTCCTACGAGCAGTACTTC. This sequence encodes CASSSLKLGSSYEQYF.

Details on this clonotype: A read error may explain this, as a much larger clone is one base away. CDR3 DNA sequence: TGTGCCAGCAGCACGGGGGGCTTCTCCTCTGGGGCCAACGTCCTGACTTTC. Protein sequence: CASSTGGFSSGANVLTF. This rearrangement joins TRBV11-2 to TRBJ2-6, with D perhaps matching TRBD2 (7 bases). V lost 5 bases and J 0 bases, leaving 14 bases between the germline ends. The CDR3 length is 17 residues. Germline V gene sequence: CDR1 SGHAT, CDR2 FQNNGV.

This clonotype was detected a few times. CDR3 in amino acids: CAISESRPNTGELFF. The DNA of the CDR3 is TGTGCCATCAGTGAGTCGAGGCCAAACACCGGGGAGCTGTTTTTT. The chain carries TRBV10-3 and TRBJ2-2, with D hard to call. The ends were cut back, 0 bases at V and 2 bases at J, with 7 bases in the middle. The CDR3 sequence is 15 residues long. Germline V CDR1 and CDR2: ENHRY, SYGVKD.

This clonotype was counted only a few times. The chain uses TRBV10-3 and TRBJ1-4, with D perhaps TRBD1 (5 bases). The CDR3 runs to 14 residues. V was cut by 4 bases and J by 4 bases, with 10 bases left in between. The germline V gene encodes CDR1 ENHRY and CDR2 SYGVKD. The CDR3: CAISGDQYNEKLFF. The CDR3 DNA reads TGTGCCATCAGTGGGGACCAATATAATGAAAAACTGTTTTTT.

The gene calls are TRBV29-1 and TRBJ2-1, with D maybe TRBD2 (6 bases). The CDR3 is made up of 17 amino acids. CDR1 and CDR2 from the germline V gene are SQVTM and ANQGSEA. V dropped 0 bases and J dropped 0 bases, with 15 bases sitting between them. This CDR3 reads CSVEEWWRATSYNEQFF. The CDR3, as DNA: TGCAGCGTTGAAGAATGGTGGAGGGCTACCTCCTACAATGAGCAGTTCTTC.

The chain carries TRBV12-3 or TRBV12-4 and TRBJ2-7; unclear D gene. The CDR3 sequence is 14 residues long. Trimming stripped 3 bases from V and 1 base from J, with 10 bases between. The CDR3 loop reads CASSFRRKSYEQYF. The CDR3 DNA reads as TGTGCCAGCAGTTTCCGGCGAAAATCCTACGAGCAGTACTTC.

This clonotype appeared a few times. CDR3 sequence: CATSGFETGNEKLFF. The DNA for the CDR3 is TGTGCCACCAGTGGATTCGAGACAGGGAATGAAAAACTGTTTTTT. The chain has TRBV24-1 and TRBJ1-4; 7 nucleotides align to TRBD1. The CDR3 totals 15 residues. The V segment lost 5 bases and the J segment 5 bases; nucleotides outside the gene matches: 7. CDR1 is KGHDR, CDR2 SFDVKD, per germline.